The source of this T cell receptor beta chain is a study of identical twins. The sample holds many counts of this clonotype. The target antigen is unknown. Each donor was a healthy Caucasian. Via MiXCR, TCRdb re-called the 5' RACE reads, giving one row per CDR3 protein. The sample has under 450,000 distinct CDR3 sequences; about 18% are singletons. This CDR3 region has 13 residues. Germline trimming cut 7 bases from V and 8 bases from J; bases unmatched to any gene: 11. Germline CDR1 SQVTM, CDR2 ANQGSEA. Whole-study findings and limits: Analyses of zero insertions could, in part, be confounded by invariant MAIT and iNKT cells.

Sequencing used naive T cells sorted from blood. This clonotype was obtained from a man aged 45-65 years in good health. The V gene is TRBV29-1, the J gene TRBJ2-1; 7 nucleotides line up with TRBD2. The CDR3 DNA reads TGCAGCGCCCTGGGGGGGTTAGCGGATGAGCAGTTCTTC. This translates into CSALGGLADEQFF.